This note documents a single TCR beta chain sequence. The antigen is undetermined. This record comes from a study of siplizumab effects on memory and regulatory T cells. Overall study context: The authors ran mixed lymphocyte reactions in pairs, with siplizumab at 0.9 to 1 ug/mL or without drug.

Mixed lymphocyte reaction cells underwent more than 5 days of coculture at 37°C. The data were produced by immunoSEQ multiplex PCR, yet TCRdb's version contains in-frame clones alone and is incomplete. Of under 3,500 clones listed, approximately 50% are singletons. This clonotype originated in a human donor in good health; the cells came from an allogeneic mixed lymphocyte reaction. Specimen: CFSE-low (dividing) CD4+ T cells sorted from an allogeneic mixed lymphocyte reaction.

This CDR3 reads CASSPDMFYGYTF. Here the CDR3 DNA reads TGTGCCAGCAGCCCGGACATGTTCTATGGCTACACCTTC. V is TRBV4-2 and J is TRBJ1-2; a weak D match, TRBD1 (5 bases). The germline V gene has CDR1 LGHNA and CDR2 YNFKEQ. CDR3 length: 13 residues. The ends were cut back, 4 bases at V and 4 bases at J, with 10 bases in the middle.